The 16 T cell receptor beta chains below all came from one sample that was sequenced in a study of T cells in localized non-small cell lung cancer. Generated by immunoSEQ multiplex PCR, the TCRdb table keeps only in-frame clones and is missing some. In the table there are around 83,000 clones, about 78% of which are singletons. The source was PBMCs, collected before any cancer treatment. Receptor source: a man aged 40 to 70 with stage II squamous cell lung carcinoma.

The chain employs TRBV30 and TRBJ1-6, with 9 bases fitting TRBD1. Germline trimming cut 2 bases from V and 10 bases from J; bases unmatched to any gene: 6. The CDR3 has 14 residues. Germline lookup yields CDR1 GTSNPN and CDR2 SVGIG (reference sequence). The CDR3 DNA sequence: TGTGCCTGGAGTCTCATACAGGGGGCGTCACCCCTCCACTTT. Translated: CAWSLIQGASPLHF.

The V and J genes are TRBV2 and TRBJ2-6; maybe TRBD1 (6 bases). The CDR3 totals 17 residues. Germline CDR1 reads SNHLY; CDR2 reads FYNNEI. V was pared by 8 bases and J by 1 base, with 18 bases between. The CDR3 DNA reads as TGTGCCAGCTCCCCAGGCCAGGGGAGATCTGGGGCCAACGTCCTGACTTTC. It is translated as CASSPGQGRSGANVLTF.

The CDR3 DNA reads TGCAGCGTTGAGTGGCCGATCAGCACAGATACGCAGTATTTT. Residues: CSVEWPISTDTQYF. The V and J genes are TRBV29-1 and TRBJ2-3; D uncertain. This CDR3 comprises 14 residues. The V and J ends lost 3 bases and 0 bases respectively, with 10 bases between them. Germline V gene lookup returns CDR1 SQVTM and CDR2 ANQGSEA.

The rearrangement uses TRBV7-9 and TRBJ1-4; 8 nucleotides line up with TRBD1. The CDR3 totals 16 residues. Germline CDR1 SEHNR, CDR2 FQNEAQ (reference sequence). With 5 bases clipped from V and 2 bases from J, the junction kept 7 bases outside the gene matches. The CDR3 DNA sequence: TGTGCCAGCAGCCTCGGCCGGACAGGGACTAATGAAAAACTGTTTTTT. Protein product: CASSLGRTGTNEKLFF.

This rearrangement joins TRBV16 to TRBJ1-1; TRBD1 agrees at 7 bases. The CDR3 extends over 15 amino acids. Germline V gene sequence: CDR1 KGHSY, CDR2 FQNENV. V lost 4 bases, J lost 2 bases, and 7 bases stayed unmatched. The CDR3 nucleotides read TGTGCCAGCAGCCCGAGACAGGGACCAAACACTGAAGCTTTCTTT. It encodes CASSPRQGPNTEAFF.

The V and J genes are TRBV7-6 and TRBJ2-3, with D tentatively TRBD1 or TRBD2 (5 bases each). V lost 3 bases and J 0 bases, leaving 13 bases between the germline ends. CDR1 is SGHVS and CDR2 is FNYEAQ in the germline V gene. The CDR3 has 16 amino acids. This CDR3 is CASSFPRDGSTDTQYF. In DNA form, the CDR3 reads TGTGCCAGCAGCTTCCCCCGGGACGGGAGCACAGATACGCAGTATTTT.

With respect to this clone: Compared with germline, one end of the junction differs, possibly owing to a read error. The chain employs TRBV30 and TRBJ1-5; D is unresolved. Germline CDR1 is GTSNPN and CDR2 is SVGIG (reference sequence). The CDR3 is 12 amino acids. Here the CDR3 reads CAWSSSNQPRHF. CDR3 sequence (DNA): TGTGCCTGGAGTTCTAGCAATCAGCCCCGGCATTTT.

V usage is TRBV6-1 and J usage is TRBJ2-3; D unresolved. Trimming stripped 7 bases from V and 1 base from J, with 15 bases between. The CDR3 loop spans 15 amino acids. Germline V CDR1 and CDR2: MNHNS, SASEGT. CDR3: CASTLDFPGTDTQYF. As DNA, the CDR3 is TGTGCCAGCACCTTAGACTTTCCCGGCACAGATACGCAGTATTTT.

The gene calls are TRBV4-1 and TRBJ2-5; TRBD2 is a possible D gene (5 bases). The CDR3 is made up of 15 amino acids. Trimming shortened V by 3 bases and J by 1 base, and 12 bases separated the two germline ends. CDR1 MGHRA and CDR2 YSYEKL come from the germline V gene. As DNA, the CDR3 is TGCGCCAGCAGCCAGGCTGGACGGGGCCAAGAGACCCAGTACTTC. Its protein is CASSQAGRGQETQYF.

CDR3 sequence reads: CASSPPPTSGGETQYF. CDR3 nucleotide sequence: TGTGCCAGCAGCCCCCCTCCTACTAGCGGGGGAGAGACCCAGTACTTC. The rearrangement uses TRBV5-6 and TRBJ2-5; 11 nucleotides match TRBD2. The CDR3 sequence is 16 residues long. Losses at the gene ends were 4 bases for V and 4 bases for J; bases not matched to a gene: 9. Germline V gene data show CDR1 as SGHDT and CDR2 as YYEEEE.

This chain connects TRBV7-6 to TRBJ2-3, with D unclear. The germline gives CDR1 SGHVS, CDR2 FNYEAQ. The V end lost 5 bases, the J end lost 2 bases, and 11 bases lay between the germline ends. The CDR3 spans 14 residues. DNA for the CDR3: TGTGCCAGCAGCCGATCGACCAACACAGATACGCAGTATTTT. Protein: CASSRSTNTDTQYF.

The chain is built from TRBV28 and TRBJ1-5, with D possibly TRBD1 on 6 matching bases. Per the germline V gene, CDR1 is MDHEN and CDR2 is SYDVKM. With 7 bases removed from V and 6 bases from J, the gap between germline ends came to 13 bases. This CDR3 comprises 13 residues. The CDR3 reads CASTGGAGQPQHF. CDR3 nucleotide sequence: TGTGCCAGCACCGGGGGGGCCGGTCAGCCCCAGCATTTT. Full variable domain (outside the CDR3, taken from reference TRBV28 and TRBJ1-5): DVKVTQSSRYLVKRTGEKVFLECVQDMDHENMFWYRQDPGLGLRLIYFSYDVKMKEKGDIPEGYSVSREKKERFSLILESASTNQTSMYLCASTGGAGQPQHFGDGTRLSIL.

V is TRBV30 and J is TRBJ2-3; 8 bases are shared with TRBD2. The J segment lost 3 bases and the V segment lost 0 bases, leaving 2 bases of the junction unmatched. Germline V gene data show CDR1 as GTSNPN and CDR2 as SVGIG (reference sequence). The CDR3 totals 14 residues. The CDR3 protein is CAWSVRGGTDTQYF. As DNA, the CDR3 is TGTGCCTGGAGTGTACGGGGGGGTACAGATACGCAGTATTTT.

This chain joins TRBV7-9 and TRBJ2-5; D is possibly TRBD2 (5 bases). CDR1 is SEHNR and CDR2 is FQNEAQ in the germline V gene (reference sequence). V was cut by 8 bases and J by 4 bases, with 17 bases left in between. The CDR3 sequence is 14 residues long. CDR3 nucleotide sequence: TGTGCCAGCGGAAAATCGGCCGGAGGAGAGACCCAGTACTTC. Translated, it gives CASGKSAGGETQYF.

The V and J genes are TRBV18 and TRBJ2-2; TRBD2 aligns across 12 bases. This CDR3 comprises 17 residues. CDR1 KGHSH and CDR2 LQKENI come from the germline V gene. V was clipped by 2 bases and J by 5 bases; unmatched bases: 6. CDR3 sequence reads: CASSPKTSGSGTGELFF. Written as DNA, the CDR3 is TGTGCCAGCTCACCAAAGACTAGCGGGAGTGGGACCGGGGAGCTGTTTTTT.

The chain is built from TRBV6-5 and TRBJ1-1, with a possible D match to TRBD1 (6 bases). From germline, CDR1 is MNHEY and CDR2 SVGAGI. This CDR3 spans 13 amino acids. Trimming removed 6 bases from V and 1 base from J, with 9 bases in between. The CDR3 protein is CASRTTGNTEAFF. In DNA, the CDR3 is TGTGCCAGCAGAACGACAGGGAACACTGAAGCTTTCTTT.